Described below is a single T cell receptor (beta chain) sequence and its context. The data were taken from a study of blood T cell repertoires in COVID-19. Study as a whole: T cells, B-cell-depleted T cells, or PBMCs provided the cDNA or gDNA that served as material.

Per germline, CDR1 SGHKS and CDR2 YYEKEE (reference sequence). This CDR3 has 16 amino acids. Trimming took 7 bases from V and 0 from J, leaving 20 bases between them. Original processing notes: Estimation of nucleated cell counts relied on the amplification of reference gene primers. This table comes from immunoSEQ multiplex PCR, and its TCRdb copy is limited to in-frame clones, with some not included. Clone size and V and J calls were adopted from that table, with D and trimming inferred from the DNA. Here the sample spans about 360,000 clones, 65% to 85% being singletons. Input material: peripheral blood. The origin of this receptor is a man aged 30 to 39 with active or convalescent COVID-19. V gene TRBV5-5 combines with J gene TRBJ2-7; D not certain. Here the CDR3 DNA reads TGTGCCAGCGCCTATTCCCAGGCCTTTAGCTCCTACGAGCAGTACTTC. Its protein product is CASAYSQAFSSYEQYF.